This T cell receptor (beta chain) was captured in a study of beta chain features in type 1 diabetes. About the study: No patient-donor differences in age, gender, total cells or subset yield. Regarding the study as a whole: For cells with high TCR expression, cDNA sequencing could yield over-representation. Researchers reported that naive, central memory and Treg TCRB repertoires appeared more similar in patients than in healthy donors. Significant though moderate, a shortening of TCRB CDR3s appeared in all four CD4+ subsets of Type 1 diabetes patients.

Purity exceeding 95% was reached by all sorted populations. On this clone itself: Its antigen is unidentified.

Expressed TCRB transcripts were sequenced because the isolated RNA had all been reverse transcribed beforehand. Only in-frame clones appear in the TCRdb table, and some are missing; sequencing was by immunoSEQ multiplex PCR. The table records more than 95,000 clones, roughly a sixth of them present only once. Germline V gene lookup returns CDR1 SGHDN and CDR2 FVKESK. V shed 4 bases, J shed 3 bases, and the junction held 3 bases outside the gene matches. The CDR3 covers 14 residues. V and J are TRBV14 and TRBJ1-3, with 7 bases that match TRBD1. The receptor comes from a man between 18 and 29 years old with type 1 diabetes. Material: central memory CD4+ T cells from blood. The CDR3 nucleotides are TGTGCCAGCAGCCGGGACAGTTATGGAAACACCATATATTTT. Translating gives CASSRDSYGNTIYF.